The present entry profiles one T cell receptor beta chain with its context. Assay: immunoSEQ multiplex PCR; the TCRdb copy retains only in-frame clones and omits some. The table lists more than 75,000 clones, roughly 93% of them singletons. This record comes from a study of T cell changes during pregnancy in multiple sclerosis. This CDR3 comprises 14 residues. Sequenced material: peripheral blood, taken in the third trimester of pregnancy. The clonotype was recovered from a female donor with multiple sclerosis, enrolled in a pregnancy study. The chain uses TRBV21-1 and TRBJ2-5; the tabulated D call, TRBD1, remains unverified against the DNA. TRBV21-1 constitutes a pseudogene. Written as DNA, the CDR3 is TGTGCCAGCAGCAAAGTAGCAGGGGAAGAGACCCAGTACTTC. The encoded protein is CASSKVAGEETQYF.